This T cell receptor beta chain appears in the sequencing data of a study of blood T cell repertoires in COVID-19. The assay was immunoSEQ multiplex PCR, and TCRdb's table has in-frame clones only and misses some. The sample carries 40,000 to 45,000 clones, roughly nine tenths recorded once. There are 14 residues in the CDR3. The V gene's germline CDR1 is SQVTM and CDR2 ANQGSEA. The rearrangement links TRBV29-1 to TRBJ1-5; TRBD1 matches at 9 bases. This receptor was identified in a man aged 50-59 years with active COVID-19. Material: peripheral blood. CDR3 sequence reads: CTPQGQGRGQPQHF. CDR3 coding DNA: TGCACCCCGCAGGGACAGGGTCGGGGCCAGCCCCAGCATTTT. The whole variable domain, filled in from reference TRBV29-1 and TRBJ1-5, reads SAVISQKPSRDICQRGTSLTIQCQVDSQVTMMFWYRQQPGQSLTLIATANQGSEATYESGFVIDKFPISRPNLTFSTLTVSNMSPEDSSIYLCTPQGQGRGQPQHFGDGTRLSIL.